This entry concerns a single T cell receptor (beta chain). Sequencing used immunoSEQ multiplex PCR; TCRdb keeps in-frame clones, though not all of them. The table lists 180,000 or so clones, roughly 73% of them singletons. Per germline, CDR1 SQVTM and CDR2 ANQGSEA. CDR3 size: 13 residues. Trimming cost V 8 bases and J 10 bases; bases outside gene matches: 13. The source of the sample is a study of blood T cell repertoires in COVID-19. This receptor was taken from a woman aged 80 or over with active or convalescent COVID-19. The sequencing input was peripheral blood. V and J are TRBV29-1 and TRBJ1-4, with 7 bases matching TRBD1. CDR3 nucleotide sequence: TGCAGCAGCGAGACAGGGCAGTCTGCAAAACTGTTTTTT. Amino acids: CSSETGQSAKLFF. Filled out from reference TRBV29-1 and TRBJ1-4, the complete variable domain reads SAVISQKPSRDICQRGTSLTIQCQVDSQVTMMFWYRQQPGQSLTLIATANQGSEATYESGFVIDKFPISRPNLTFSTLTVSNMSPEDSSIYLCSSETGQSAKLFFGSGTQLSVL.